This TCR beta chain was sequenced for a study of blood T cell repertoires in COVID-19. About the study: Donors in the United States, Italy and Spain gave samples during acute or convalescent COVID-19. The cDNA or gDNA used as material had been derived from T cells, B-cell-depleted T cells, or PBMCs.

Authors' processing steps: Reference gene primer amplification yielded estimated nucleated cell counts. TCRdb's table, derived via immunoSEQ multiplex PCR, lists solely in-frame clones and lacks some. V and J calls and clone size are as listed in that table; D and trimming were resolved from the DNA. The table records about 330,000 clones, around 87% of them present only once. The CDR3 sequence is 11 residues long. In germline, CDR1 is DFQATT, CDR2 SNEGSKA (reference sequence). V was trimmed by 6 bases and J by 2 bases, leaving 7 bases between them. The specimen sequenced was peripheral blood. The V gene is TRBV20-1, the J gene TRBJ1-1; perhaps TRBD1 as D (5 bases). The clonotype was recovered from a woman aged 45 to 65 with active or convalescent COVID-19. The CDR3: CSADSNTEAFF. The CDR3 coding sequence is TGCAGTGCAGACAGTAACACTGAAGCTTTCTTT.